Sequencing of this T cell receptor (beta chain) was carried out in a study of molecular identifiers for immune sequencing clone quantification. Study-level points and caveats: Spiked Jurkat TCR RNA equal to one cell could reportedly be picked out among 1 million or so naive cells. In CMV-specific effectors, clones above 20 copies held over 98% of molecules; naive, under 1%.

Each library that profiled naive CD8 cells came from around 18,000 to 910,000 sorted cells with 10%, 30% or 50% RNA. Bulk TCR libraries used previously described methods and listed TCR primers. TCRdb itself ran the PCR reads through MiXCR, one entry per CDR3 protein. The sample contains 50,000 to 65,000 distinct CDR3 sequences, approximately 25% of which appear only once. This clonotype has at least ten counts. Its antigen is still unknown. The sequence came from a human donor in good health. Some libraries in this study had Jurkat cell RNA spiked in. The sample comprised naive CD8+ T cells from blood, with Jurkat cell RNA spiked in. Subset denoted: FACS-sorted CD8+CD4-CCR7+CD45RA+ naive T cells.

The CDR3 sequence: CASSSRQGARSGNTIYF. The CDR3 nucleotides are TGTGCCAGCAGCTCCAGACAGGGGGCGAGATCTGGAAACACCATATATTTT. V is TRBV11-2 and J is TRBJ1-3; TRBD1 agrees at 10 bases. V lost 4 bases and J lost 1; bases outside the gene matches: 7. Germline V gene sequence: CDR1 SGHAT, CDR2 FQNNGV. CDR3 length: 17 residues.